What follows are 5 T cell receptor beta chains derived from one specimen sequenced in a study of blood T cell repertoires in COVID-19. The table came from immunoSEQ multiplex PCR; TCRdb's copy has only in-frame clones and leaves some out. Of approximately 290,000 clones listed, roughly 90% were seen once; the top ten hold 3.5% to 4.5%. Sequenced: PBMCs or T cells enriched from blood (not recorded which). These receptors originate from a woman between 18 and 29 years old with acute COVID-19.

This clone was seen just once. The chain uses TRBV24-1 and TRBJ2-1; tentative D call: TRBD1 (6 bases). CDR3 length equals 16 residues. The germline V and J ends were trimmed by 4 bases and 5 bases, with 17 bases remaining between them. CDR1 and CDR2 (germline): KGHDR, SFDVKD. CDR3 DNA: TGTGCCACCAGTGACTATCCCGATACAGGGAACAATGAGCAGTTCTTC. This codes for CATSDYPDTGNNEQFF.

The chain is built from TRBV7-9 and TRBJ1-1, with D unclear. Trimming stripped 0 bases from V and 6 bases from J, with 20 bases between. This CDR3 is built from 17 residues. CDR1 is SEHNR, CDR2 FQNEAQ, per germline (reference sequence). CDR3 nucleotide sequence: TGTGCCAGCAGCTTAGCAGCTGGAGGCCACGGGAGAGCTGAAGCTTTCTTT. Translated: CASSLAAGGHGRAEAFF.

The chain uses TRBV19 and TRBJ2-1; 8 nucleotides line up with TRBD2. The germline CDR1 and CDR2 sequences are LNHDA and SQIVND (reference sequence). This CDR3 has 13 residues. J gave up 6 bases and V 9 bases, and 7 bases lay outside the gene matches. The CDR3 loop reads CASLGLDGNEQFF. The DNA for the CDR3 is TGTGCCAGCTTGGGACTAGACGGCAATGAGCAGTTCTTC.

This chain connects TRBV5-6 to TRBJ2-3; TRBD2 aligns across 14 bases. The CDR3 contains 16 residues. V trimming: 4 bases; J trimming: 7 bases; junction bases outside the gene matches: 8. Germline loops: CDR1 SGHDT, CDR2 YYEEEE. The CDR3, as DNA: TGTGCCAGCAGCCAGGGACTAGCGGGAGAAGGAAATACGCAGTATTTT. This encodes CASSQGLAGEGNTQYF.

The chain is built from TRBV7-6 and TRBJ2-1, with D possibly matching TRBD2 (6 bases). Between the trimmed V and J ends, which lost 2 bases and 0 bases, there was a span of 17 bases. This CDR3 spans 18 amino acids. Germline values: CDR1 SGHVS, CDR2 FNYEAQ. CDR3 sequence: CASSLNSGWSSSYNEQFF. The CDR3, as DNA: TGTGCCAGCAGCTTAAACAGCGGGTGGTCTAGCTCCTACAATGAGCAGTTCTTC. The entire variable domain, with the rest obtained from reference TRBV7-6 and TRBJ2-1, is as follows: GAGVSQSPRYKVTKRGQDVALRCDPISGHVSLYWYRQALGQGPEFLTYFNYEAQQDKSGLPNDRFSAERPEGSISTLTIQRTEQRDSAMYRCASSLNSGWSSSYNEQFFGPGTRLTVL.